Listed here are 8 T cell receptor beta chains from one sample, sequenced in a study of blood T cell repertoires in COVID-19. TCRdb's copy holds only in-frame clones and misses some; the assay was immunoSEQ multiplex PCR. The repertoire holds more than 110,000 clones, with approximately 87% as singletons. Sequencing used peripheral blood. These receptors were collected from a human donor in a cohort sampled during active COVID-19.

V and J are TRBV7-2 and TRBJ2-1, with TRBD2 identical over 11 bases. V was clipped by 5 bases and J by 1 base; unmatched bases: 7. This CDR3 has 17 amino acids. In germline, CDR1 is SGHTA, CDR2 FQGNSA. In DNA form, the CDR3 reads TGTGCCAGCAGCGTAGGAAGGACTAGCGGGTCCTACAATGAGCAGTTCTTC. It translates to CASSVGRTSGSYNEQFF.

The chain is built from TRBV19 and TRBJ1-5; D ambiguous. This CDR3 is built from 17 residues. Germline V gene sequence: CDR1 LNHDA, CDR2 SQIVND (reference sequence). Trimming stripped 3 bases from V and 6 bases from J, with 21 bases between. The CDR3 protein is CASSMGPAGLATQPQHF. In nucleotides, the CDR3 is TGTGCCAGTAGTATGGGCCCAGCAGGATTGGCAACTCAGCCCCAGCATTTT.

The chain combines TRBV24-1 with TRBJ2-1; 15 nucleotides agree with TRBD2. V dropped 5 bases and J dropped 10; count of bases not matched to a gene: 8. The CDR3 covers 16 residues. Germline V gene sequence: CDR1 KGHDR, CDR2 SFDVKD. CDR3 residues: CATSGPGLAGGGEQFF. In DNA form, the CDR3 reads TGTGCCACCAGTGGACCGGGACTAGCGGGAGGAGGGGAGCAGTTCTTC.

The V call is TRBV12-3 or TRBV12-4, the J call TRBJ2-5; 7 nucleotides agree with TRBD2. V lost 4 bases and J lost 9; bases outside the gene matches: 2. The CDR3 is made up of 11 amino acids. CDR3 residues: CASSSRGAQYF. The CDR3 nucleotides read TGTGCCAGCAGTTCCCGGGGGGCCCAGTACTTC.

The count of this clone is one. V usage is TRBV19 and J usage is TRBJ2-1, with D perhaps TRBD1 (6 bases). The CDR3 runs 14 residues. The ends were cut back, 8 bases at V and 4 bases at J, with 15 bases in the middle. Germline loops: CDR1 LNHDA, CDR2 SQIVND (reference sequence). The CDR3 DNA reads TGTGCCAGTGGGGCAATCGGGACATACAATGAGCAGTTCTTC. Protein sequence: CASGAIGTYNEQFF.

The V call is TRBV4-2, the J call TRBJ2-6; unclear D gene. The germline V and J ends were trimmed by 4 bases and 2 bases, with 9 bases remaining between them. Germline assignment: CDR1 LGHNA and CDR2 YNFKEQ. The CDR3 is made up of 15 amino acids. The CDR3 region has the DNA TGTGCCAGCAGCCCACTAACCACTGGGGCCAACGTCCTGACTTTC. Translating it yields CASSPLTTGANVLTF.

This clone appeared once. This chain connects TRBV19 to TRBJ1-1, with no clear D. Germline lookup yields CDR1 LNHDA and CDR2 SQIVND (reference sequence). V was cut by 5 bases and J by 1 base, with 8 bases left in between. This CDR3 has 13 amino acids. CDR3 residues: CASSDTRNTEAFF. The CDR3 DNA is TGTGCCAGTAGTGACACCCGGAACACTGAAGCTTTCTTT.

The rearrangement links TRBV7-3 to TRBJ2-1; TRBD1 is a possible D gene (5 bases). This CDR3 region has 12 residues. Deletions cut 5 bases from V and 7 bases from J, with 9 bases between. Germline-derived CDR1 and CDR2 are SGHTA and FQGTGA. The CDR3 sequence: CASSRDSNEQFF. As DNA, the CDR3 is TGTGCCAGCAGCCGCGACAGTAATGAGCAGTTCTTC.